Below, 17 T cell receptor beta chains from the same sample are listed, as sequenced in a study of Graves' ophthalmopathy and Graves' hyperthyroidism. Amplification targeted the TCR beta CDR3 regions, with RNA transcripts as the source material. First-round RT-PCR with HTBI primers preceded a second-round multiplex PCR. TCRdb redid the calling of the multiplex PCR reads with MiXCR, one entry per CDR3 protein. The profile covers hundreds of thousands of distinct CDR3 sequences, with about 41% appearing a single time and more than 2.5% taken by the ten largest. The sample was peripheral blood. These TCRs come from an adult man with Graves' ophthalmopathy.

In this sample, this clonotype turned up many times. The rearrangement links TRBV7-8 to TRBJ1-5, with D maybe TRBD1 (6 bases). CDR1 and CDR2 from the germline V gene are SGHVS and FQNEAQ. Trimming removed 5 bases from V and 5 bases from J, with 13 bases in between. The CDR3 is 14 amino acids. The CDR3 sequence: CASSEYRAHQPQHF. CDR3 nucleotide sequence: TGTGCCAGCAGCGAATACAGGGCGCATCAGCCCCAGCATTTT.

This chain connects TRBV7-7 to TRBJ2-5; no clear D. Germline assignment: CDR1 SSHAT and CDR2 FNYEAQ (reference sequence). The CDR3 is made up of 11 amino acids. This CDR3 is CASHLGETQYF. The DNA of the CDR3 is TGTGCTAGCCACTTAGGGGAGACCCAGTACTTC.

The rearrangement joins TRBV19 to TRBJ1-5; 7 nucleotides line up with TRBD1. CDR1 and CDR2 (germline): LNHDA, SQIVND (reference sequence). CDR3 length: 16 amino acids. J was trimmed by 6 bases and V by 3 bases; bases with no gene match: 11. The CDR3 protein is CASSIRSGGLGQPQHF. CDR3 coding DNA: TGTGCCAGTAGTATCCGGTCAGGGGGGCTGGGTCAGCCCCAGCATTTT.

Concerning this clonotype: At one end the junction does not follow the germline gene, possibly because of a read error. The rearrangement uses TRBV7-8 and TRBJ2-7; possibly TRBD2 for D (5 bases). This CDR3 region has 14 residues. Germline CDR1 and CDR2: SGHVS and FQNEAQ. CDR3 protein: CASSSERLTGELYF. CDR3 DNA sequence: TGTGCCAGCAGCTCCGAGCGCCTCACCGGGGAGCTGTACTTC.

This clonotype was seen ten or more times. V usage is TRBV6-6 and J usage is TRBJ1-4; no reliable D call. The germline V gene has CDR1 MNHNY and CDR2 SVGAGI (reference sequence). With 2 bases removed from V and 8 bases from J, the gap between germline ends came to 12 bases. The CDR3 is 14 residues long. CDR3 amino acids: CASSYGGGEEKLFF. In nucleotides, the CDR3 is TGTGCCAGCAGTTACGGTGGAGGTGAAGAAAAACTGTTTTTT.

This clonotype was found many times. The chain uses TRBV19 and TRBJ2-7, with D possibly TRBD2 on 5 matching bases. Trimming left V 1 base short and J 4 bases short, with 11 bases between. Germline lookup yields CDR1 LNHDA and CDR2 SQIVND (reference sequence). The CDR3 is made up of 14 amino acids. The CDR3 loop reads CASSIAPGMYEQYF. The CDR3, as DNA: TGTGCCAGTAGTATAGCTCCGGGGATGTACGAGCAGTACTTC.

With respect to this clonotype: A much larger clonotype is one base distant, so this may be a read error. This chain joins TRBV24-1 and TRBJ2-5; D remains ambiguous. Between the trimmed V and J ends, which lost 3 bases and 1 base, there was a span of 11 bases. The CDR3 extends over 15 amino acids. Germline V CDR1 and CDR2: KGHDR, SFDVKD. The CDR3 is CATSDPTDTQETQYF. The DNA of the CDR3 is TGTGCCACCAGTGATCCCACGGATACCCAAGAGACCCAGTACTTC.

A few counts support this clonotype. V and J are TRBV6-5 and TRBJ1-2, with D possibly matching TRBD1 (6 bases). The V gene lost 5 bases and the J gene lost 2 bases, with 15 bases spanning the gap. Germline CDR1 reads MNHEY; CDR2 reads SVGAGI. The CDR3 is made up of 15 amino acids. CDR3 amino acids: CASSEATGNNYGYTF. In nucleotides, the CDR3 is TGTGCCAGCAGTGAAGCAACAGGGAACAACTATGGCTACACCTTC.

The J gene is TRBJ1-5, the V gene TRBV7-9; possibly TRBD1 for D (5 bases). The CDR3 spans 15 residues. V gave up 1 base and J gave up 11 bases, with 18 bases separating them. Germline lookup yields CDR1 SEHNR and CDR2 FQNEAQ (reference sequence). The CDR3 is CASSLDGAYQETQHF. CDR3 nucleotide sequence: TGTGCCAGCAGCTTAGACGGGGCGTACCAAGAGACCCAGCATTTT.

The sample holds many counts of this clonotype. The CDR3 reads CASSLTGDKVYGTEAFF. For the CDR3, the DNA is TGTGCCAGCAGCTTAACTGGGGACAAGGTATACGGGACTGAAGCTTTCTTT. J is TRBJ1-1 and V is TRBV7-3; D possibly corresponds to TRBD1 (6 bases). Germline V gene sequence: CDR1 SGHTA, CDR2 FQGTGA. Trimming shortened V by 0 bases and J by 5 bases, and 19 bases separated the two germline ends. CDR3 size: 17 residues.

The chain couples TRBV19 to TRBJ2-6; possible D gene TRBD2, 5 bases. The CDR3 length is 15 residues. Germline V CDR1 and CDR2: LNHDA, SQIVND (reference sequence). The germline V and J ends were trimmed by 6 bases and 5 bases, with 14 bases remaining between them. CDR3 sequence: CASSVKGDRANVLTF. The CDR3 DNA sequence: TGTGCCAGTAGCGTAAAGGGAGACAGGGCCAACGTCCTGACTTTC.

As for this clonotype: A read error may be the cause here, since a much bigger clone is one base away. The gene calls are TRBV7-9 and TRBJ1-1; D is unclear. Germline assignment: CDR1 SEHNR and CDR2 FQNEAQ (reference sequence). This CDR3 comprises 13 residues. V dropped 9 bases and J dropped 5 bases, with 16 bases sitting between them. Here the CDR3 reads CASSIVGETEAFF. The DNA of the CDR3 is TGTGCCAGTAGTATAGTTGGGGAGACTGAAGCTTTCTTT.

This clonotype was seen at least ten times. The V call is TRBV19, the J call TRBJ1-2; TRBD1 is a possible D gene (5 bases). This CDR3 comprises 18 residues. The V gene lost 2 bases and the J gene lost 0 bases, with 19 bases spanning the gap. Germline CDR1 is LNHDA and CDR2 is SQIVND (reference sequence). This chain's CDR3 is CASSIRRSAGRANYGYTF. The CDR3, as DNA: TGTGCCAGTAGTATAAGGCGGTCTGCAGGGAGAGCTAACTATGGCTACACCTTC. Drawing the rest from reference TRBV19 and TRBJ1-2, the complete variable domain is DGGITQSPKYLFRKEGQNVTLSCEQNLNHDAMYWYRQDPGQGLRLIYYSQIVNDFQKGDIAEGYSVSREKKESFPLTVTSAQKNPTAFYLCASSIRRSAGRANYGYTFGSGTRLTVV.

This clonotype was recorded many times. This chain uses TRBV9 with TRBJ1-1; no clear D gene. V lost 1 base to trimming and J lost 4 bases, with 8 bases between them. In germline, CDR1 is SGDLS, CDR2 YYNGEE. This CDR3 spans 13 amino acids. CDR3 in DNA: TGTGCCAGCAGCGTATCCCTTTCCACTGAAGCTTTCTTT. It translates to CASSVSLSTEAFF.

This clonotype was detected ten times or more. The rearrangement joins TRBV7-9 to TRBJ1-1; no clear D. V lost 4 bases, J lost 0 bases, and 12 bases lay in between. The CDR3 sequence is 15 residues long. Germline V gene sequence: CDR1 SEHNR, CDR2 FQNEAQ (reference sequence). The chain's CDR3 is CASSSRALMNTEAFF. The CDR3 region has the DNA TGTGCCAGCAGCTCCCGAGCCCTCATGAACACTGAAGCTTTCTTT.

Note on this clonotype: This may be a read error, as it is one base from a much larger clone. The CDR3 region has the DNA TGCGCCAGCAGCCCAGACAGGGGGAAGAACACTGAAGCTTTCTTT. This encodes CASSPDRGKNTEAFF. The V and J genes are TRBV5-1 and TRBJ1-1; 9 bases align to TRBD1. Per germline, CDR1 SGHRS and CDR2 YFSETQ. Trimming at V came to 4 bases and at J to 1 base, leaving 5 bases not matched to a gene. The CDR3 is 15 amino acids.

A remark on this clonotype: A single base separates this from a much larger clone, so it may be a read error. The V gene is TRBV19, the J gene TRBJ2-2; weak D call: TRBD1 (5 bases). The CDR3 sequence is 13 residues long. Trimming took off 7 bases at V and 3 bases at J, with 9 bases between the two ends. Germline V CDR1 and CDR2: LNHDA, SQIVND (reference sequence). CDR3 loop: CASTDTHTGELFF. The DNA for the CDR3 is TGTGCCAGTACGGACACACACACCGGGGAGCTGTTTTTT.